This TCR beta chain was sequenced in a study of control samples from healthy donors and cancer patients. Data came from immunoSEQ multiplex PCR; TCRdb stores just in-frame clones and leaves some out. Of approximately 86,000 clones in the sample, around nine tenths were seen once. The receptor comes from a man younger than 45 in good health. The sequenced sample consisted of blood.

Here the CDR3 reads CASSQSVVGSGANVLTF. CDR3 nucleotide sequence: TGTGCCAGCAGCCAAAGTGTAGTGGGCTCTGGGGCCAACGTCCTGACTTTC. J is TRBJ2-6 and V is TRBV4-2; D gene uncertain. The germline CDR1 and CDR2 sequences are LGHNA and YNFKEQ. The length of the CDR3 is 17 residues. Trimming pared 2 bases from V and 0 bases from J, leaving 11 bases between.